These 24 T cell receptor delta chains came from one sample sequenced in a study of gamma-delta T cells after stem cell transplantation. TCRdb processed the RT-PCR reads again with the CATT caller. The table lists over a thousand delta-chain clones, 5.5% of them singletons, with more than 40% in the top ten. The specimen sequenced was gamma-delta T cells. These receptor sequences come from a human donor. It is not recorded whose cells these are; they may come from a transplant donor.

Of note for this clone: Germline is not matched at one junction end, which may reflect a read error. The rearrangement uses TRDV2 and TRDJ1; TRDD3 agrees at 8 bases. Germline lookup yields CDR1 GEAIGNYY and CDR2 EKD. The CDR3 loop spans 15 amino acids. This chain's CDR3 is CACDKLLGVPEALTF. Written as DNA, the CDR3 is TGTGCCTGTGACAAACTACTGGGGGTCCCTGAGGCGCTCACCTTT.

The table lists this clone with a few counts. TCRdb's protein, taken from a much larger clone, differs from this DNA's translation at residue 11, likely owing to a read error; the protein displayed comes from the DNA. The chain carries TRDV2 and TRDJ1, with 9 bases identical to TRDD3. V trimming: 6 bases; J trimming: 3 bases; junction bases outside the gene matches: 19. CDR1 is GEAIGNYY, CDR2 EKD, per germline. This CDR3 region has 18 residues. CDR3 sequence (DNA): TGTGCCTGTTACCAACTGGGGGACCCACCAGGGGGGCCCGATAAACTCATCTTT. Translation: CACYQLGDPPGGPDKLIF.

This clone came up a few times. The protein TCRdb gives is from a much larger clone and does not agree with this DNA's translation at residue 14, likely a read error; the protein shown here comes from the DNA. Different DNA sequences within this sample yield the same CDR3. CDR3 in amino acids: CACDTVPGGSTITEKLIF. DNA of the CDR3: TGTGCCTGTGACACCGTGCCTGGGGGATCCACGATCACCGAAAAACTCATCTTT. The J gene is TRDJ1, the V gene TRDV2, with TRDD3 matching 9 bases. This CDR3 spans 18 amino acids. CDR1 and CDR2 (germline): GEAIGNYY, EKD.

Points on this clone: The translation of this DNA and the TCRdb protein of a much larger clone differ at residue 3, probably owing to a read error; the protein shown here is translated from the DNA. The CDR3 region is CARDALSGTDKLIF. The CDR3 bases are TGTGCCCGTGACGCTCTCTCGGGCACCGATAAACTCATCTTT. The chain joins TRDV2 to TRDJ1; D unresolved. From germline, CDR1 is GEAIGNYY and CDR2 EKD. This CDR3 is 14 amino acids long.

Concerning this clone itself: The likely explanation is a read error, given a far larger clone one base away. This sample includes further DNA sequences coding for the same CDR3. The gene calls are TRDV2 and TRDJ1; 9 nucleotides agree with TRDD3. The germline V gene has CDR1 GEAIGNYY and CDR2 EKD. The CDR3 has 17 amino acids. This CDR3 is CACDILGDPIKSDKLIF. The CDR3 DNA follows: TGTGCCTGTGACATACTGGGGGACCCTATCAAGTCCGATAAACTCATTTTT.

This clone appeared once. The V call is TRDV2, the J call TRDJ1, with TRDD3 matching 8 bases. CDR3 length equals 15 residues. The germline V gene encodes CDR1 GEAIGNYY and CDR2 EKD. J lost 0 bases, V lost 4 bases, and 6 bases had no gene match. The CDR3: CACDTVLGDTDKLIF. The CDR3 nucleotides read TGTGCCTGTGATACCGTACTGGGGGACACCGATAAACTCATCTTT.

This clone was recorded a few times. A far more abundant clone sits one base away, making this likely a read error. Other DNA sequences in the sample encode the same CDR3. The chain recombines TRDV2 with TRDJ3; TRDD3 matches 11 bases. The germline V gene has CDR1 GEAIGNYY and CDR2 EKD. The CDR3 is 21 residues long. CDR3 in amino acids: CACDTVVGDTTPPWDTRQMFF. The DNA of the CDR3 is TGCGCCTGTGACACCGTAGTGGGGGATACGACCCCCCCCTGGGACACCCGACAGATGTTTTTC.

This clone was seen more than once but under ten times. The chain couples TRDV2 to TRDJ3; 12 bases are a match to TRDD3. With V trimmed by 3 bases and J by 1 base, 15 bases remained unmatched. The germline gives CDR1 GEAIGNYY, CDR2 EKD. CDR3 length: 22 residues. In DNA, the CDR3 is TGTGCCTGTGACCAACCCCCACTGGGGGATACTACTCTGTCCTGGGACACCCGACAGATGTTTTTC. This gives the protein CACDQPPLGDTTLSWDTRQMFF.

By share, this clone ranks as medium-sized. A far bigger clonotype differs at one base, so this is likely a read error. V and J are TRDV2 and TRDJ1; D is possibly TRDD3 (5 bases). The CDR3 covers 16 residues. Trimming cost V 0 bases and J 2 bases, with 15 bases left between them. Per germline, CDR1 GEAIGNYY and CDR2 EKD. CDR3 amino acids: CACDTVQSGETDKLIF. The DNA for the CDR3 is TGTGCCTGTGACACCGTGCAGAGTGGGGAAACCGATAAACTCATCTTT.

This clone appeared a few times. Translating this DNA gives a protein that differs at residue 7 from the TCRdb one, which belongs to a much larger clone; a read error is likely, and the protein shown is this translation. This chain uses TRDV1 with TRDJ1; D may be TRDD3 (6 bases). Per the germline V gene, CDR1 is TSWWSYY and CDR2 is QGS. V was clipped by 3 bases and J by 0 bases, with 17 bases between them. This CDR3 is built from 17 residues. This CDR3 is CALGDTPGDHYTDKLIF. The CDR3 nucleotides read TGTGCTCTTGGGGACACACCGGGGGACCATTACACCGATAAACTCATCTTT.

By share, this clone ranks as medium-sized. A single base is all that separates this from a far larger clone, so a read error is likely. The gene calls are TRDV2 and TRDJ1, with D hard to call. Germline assignment: CDR1 GEAIGNYY and CDR2 EKD. The CDR3 has 13 amino acids. The CDR3 DNA sequence: TGTGCCCGTGACGCTCTAACTACCGATAAACTCATCTTT. Its protein is CARDALTTDKLIF.

This clone was detected many times. This DNA's translation differs at residue 11 from TCRdb's protein, which comes from a much larger clone; a read error is likely, and the protein shown is translated from the DNA. The gene calls are TRDV2 and TRDJ1, with TRDD3 matching 9 bases. Trimming removed 4 bases from V and 9 bases from J; junction bases left unmatched: 11. CDR1 and CDR2 from the germline V gene are GEAIGNYY and EKD. The CDR3 has 14 amino acids. The CDR3 bases are TGTGCCTGTGAAGCCCTGGGGGATTCTGATGAACTCATCTTT. Translating it yields CACEALGDSDELIF.

Comments on this clone: An end of the junction does not agree with germline; a read error may underlie this. CDR3 region: CACHTLGDSNDKLIF. The CDR3 DNA reads as TGTGCCTGTCACACTCTGGGGGATTCGAACGATAAACTCATCTTT. The rearrangement joins TRDV2 to TRDJ1, with TRDD3 matching over 9 bases. Germline V gene sequence: CDR1 GEAIGNYY, CDR2 EKD. The CDR3 has 15 amino acids.

About this clone: Translating this DNA gives a protein that differs at residue 11 from the TCRdb one, which belongs to a much larger clone; a read error is likely, and the protein shown is this translation. CDR3 DNA sequence: TGTGCCTGTGACACGGCCTTCCGGGGATACAATAAACTCATCTTT. Translation gives CACDTAFRGYNKLIF. The chain is built from TRDV2 and TRDJ1, with 8 bases aligning to TRDD3. V was clipped by 1 base and J by 6 bases; unmatched bases: 9. The CDR3 is 15 residues long. Looked up from germline, CDR1 is GEAIGNYY and CDR2 is EKD.

Regarding this clone: The translation of this DNA and the TCRdb protein of a much larger clone differ at residue 9, probably owing to a read error; the protein shown here is translated from the DNA. V and J are TRDV2 and TRDJ1; 12 nucleotides line up with TRDD3. The V segment lost 0 bases and the J segment 4 bases; nucleotides outside the gene matches: 20. Germline loops: CDR1 GEAIGNYY, CDR2 EKD. This CDR3 has 21 amino acids. The CDR3 sequence: CACDTVSSSLELGDTIDKLIF. CDR3 nucleotide sequence: TGTGCCTGTGACACCGTCTCCTCCAGCCTCGAACTGGGGGATACAATCGATAAACTCATCTTT.

A note on this clone: The protein TCRdb gives is from a much larger clone and does not agree with this DNA's translation at residue 10, likely a read error; the protein shown here comes from the DNA. The rearrangement uses TRDV2 and TRDJ1; D may be TRDD3 (6 bases). The CDR3 covers 17 residues. CDR1 and CDR2 from the germline V gene are GEAIGNYY and EKD. V lost 1 base and J lost 0, with 17 bases in between. The CDR3 protein is CACDTMPGEVYTDKLIF. CDR3 in DNA: TGTGCCTGTGACACAATGCCGGGGGAGGTGTACACCGATAAACTCATCTTT.

This clone has a handful of counts. A far larger clone is a single base away, which makes a read error likely. Other DNA sequences from this sample encode an identical CDR3 as well. The genes are TRDV2 and TRDJ1; 11 bases agree with TRDD3. The CDR3 runs to 17 residues. Germline loops: CDR1 GEAIGNYY, CDR2 EKD. CDR3 nucleotide sequence: TGTGCCTGTGACCCAGTACTGGGGGATAAGTACACCGACAAACTCATCTTT. This codes for CACDPVLGDKYTDKLIF.

Concerning this clone: This likely came from a read error, as a far larger clone is one base away. The same CDR3 can be traced to other DNA sequences in this sample. The chain has TRDV2 and TRDJ1, with D maybe TRDD3 (5 bases). This CDR3 has 20 residues. Germline CDR1 is GEAIGNYY and CDR2 is EKD. For the CDR3, the DNA is TGTGCCTGCGACACCGTCGGGGGTGACAGGTCCCAAAAGGGCACCGATAAACTCATCTTT. Protein: CACDTVGGDRSQKGTDKLIF.

This clone was detected a few times. The gene calls are TRDV2 and TRDJ1; 9 bases map to TRDD3. The CDR3 has 25 residues. Germline V gene lookup returns CDR1 GEAIGNYY and CDR2 EKD. V was pared by 1 base and J by 0 bases, with 32 bases of the junction left unmatched. The CDR3 reads CACDTILGTGGPLGDPLRYTDKLIF. DNA for the CDR3: TGTGCCTGTGACACGATTCTAGGTACTGGGGGACCCCTCGGAGACCCACTCCGATACACCGATAAACTCATCTTT.

This clone was seen only a few times. Since a far larger clone is one base different, this is likely a read error. This chain joins TRDV2 and TRDJ1; 13 bases are shared with TRDD3. The CDR3 totals 24 residues. The trim removed 0 bases at V and 4 bases at J, leaving 28 bases unmatched. CDR1 and CDR2 from the germline V gene are GEAIGNYY and EKD. CDR3 in amino acids: CACDTIREYTGGYELGDTLDKLIF. DNA of the CDR3: TGTGCCTGTGACACCATACGAGAATATACTGGGGGATACGAACTGGGGGATACGCTCGATAAACTCATCTTT.

This clone was seen only a few times. TCRdb records a much larger clone's protein for this DNA, with a difference at residue 15 that likely arises from a read error; the protein given is the translation of the DNA. This chain joins TRDV2 and TRDJ1, with 9 bases identical to TRDD3. The V gene's germline CDR1 is GEAIGNYY and CDR2 EKD. CDR3 length: 18 amino acids. In DNA, the CDR3 is TGTGCCTGTGACACCGTGCCTGGGGGATCCACGATCACCGATACACTCATCTTT. This gives the protein CACDTVPGGSTITDTLIF.

This sequence joins TRDV2 and TRDJ1, with 10 bases identical to TRDD3. The CDR3 sequence is 20 residues long. With 0 bases clipped from V and 2 bases from J, the junction kept 17 bases outside the gene matches. In germline, CDR1 is GEAIGNYY, CDR2 EKD. This CDR3 is CACDTLTRTGGLIGTDKLIF. The CDR3 bases are TGTGCCTGTGACACCCTAACACGTACTGGGGGATTAATAGGAACCGATAAACTCATCTTT.

This clone has more than one count but fewer than ten. This likely stems from a read error, as it lies one base from a far larger clone. Other nucleotide sequences in the sample specify the same CDR3. V gene TRDV2 combines with J gene TRDJ1, with 7 bases aligning to TRDD3. This CDR3 region has 17 residues. Germline trimming cut 3 bases from V and 0 bases from J; bases unmatched to any gene: 12. Germline loops: CDR1 GEAIGNYY, CDR2 EKD. DNA of the CDR3: TGTGCCTGTGACCTATTGGGGGAGAGGGGGAACACCGATAAACTCATCTTT. This sequence encodes CACDLLGERGNTDKLIF.

By share, this clone counts as large (0.1 to 1%). The same CDR3 arises from other DNA sequences in this sample as well. The chain uses TRDV1 and TRDJ1, with D tentatively TRDD3 (5 bases). The germline V gene encodes CDR1 TSWWSYY and CDR2 QGS. The CDR3 runs 13 residues. V was cut by 9 bases and J by 1 base, with 12 bases left in between. The CDR3 protein is CALEGSLTDKLIF. In nucleotides, the CDR3 is TGTGCTCTCGAGGGATCCCTCACCGATAAACTCATCTTT.